This T cell receptor (beta chain) was observed in a study of T cell changes during pregnancy in multiple sclerosis (dated by TCRdb to the late 2010s). In the study overall: The study examined how the T cell repertoire changed over the course of pregnancy in women with multiple sclerosis.

Library preparation used the immunoSEQ multiplex PCR assay. The table comes from immuneACCESS by way of TCRdb, which keeps in-frame sequences with V and J called. Part of the clones is missing from these tables; in studies checked, under half for an unresolved V gene and the rest for unknown reasons. Recorded for this sample are under 65,000 clones; 80% to 95% of them occurred a single time. 1.4% of the sample goes to the ten largest clones. Turning to this clone: Its antigen is currently not known. No base qualities exist here, and no much larger clone lies one base off it.

The sample here was peripheral blood, taken in the second trimester of pregnancy. The receptor's source is a female donor with multiple sclerosis, enrolled in a pregnancy study.

CDR3 loop: CASSWERTGALAKNIQYF. The DNA sequence follows: TGTGCCAGCAGCTGGGAAAGGACAGGAGCCCTAGCCAAAAACATTCAGTACTTC. The chain was built from TRBV5-5 and TRBJ2-4, and 7 junction bases match TRBD1. V is pruned by 3 bases and J by 0 bases, leaving 12 bases of the junction without a gene match. CDR1 and CDR2, per the germline V gene (reference sequence), are SGHKS and YYEKEE. Measured from the cysteine to the phenylalanine, the CDR3 is 18 residues long. This entry keeps only the CDR3 DNA: 54 bases, framed from base 1.